The source of this T cell receptor beta chain is a study of early T cells in non-severe SARS-CoV-2 infection. Across the whole study: Sequenced bulk RNA came from whole blood that was unsorted, and chains were unpaired. Study conclusions and caveats: Sequences matched to VDJdb favored anti-spike CD8 responses, while private and CD4 specificities were missed.

This clonotype was counted ten times or more. Its antigen is unknown. Individual cDNA molecules each received unique molecular identifiers attached to them. TCRdb redid the calling of the 5' RACE reads with MiXCR, one entry per CDR3 protein. The data hold tens of thousands of distinct CDR3 sequences, with around 5.6% observed a single time. The specimen sequenced was whole blood. The TCR sequence derives from an adult who was a healthcare worker with PCR-confirmed SARS-CoV-2 infection or an uninfected control (not recorded which).

CDR3 in DNA: TGTGCCAGCAGTCCGGGACTAGCGGGAACAGAGTACAATGAGCAGTTCTTC. As protein: CASSPGLAGTEYNEQFF. J is TRBJ2-1 and V is TRBV12-3 or TRBV12-4; the match to TRBD2 covers 13 bases. This CDR3 comprises 17 residues. J was trimmed by 4 bases and V by 5 bases; bases with no gene match: 8.